This T cell receptor beta chain is from a study of blood T cell repertoires in COVID-19. Across the study: Sites in the United States, Italy and Spain provided acute and convalescent COVID-19 samples. In each case, the material was cDNA or gDNA derived from T cells, B-cell-depleted T cells, or PBMCs.

Germline loops: CDR1 SQVTM, CDR2 ANQGSEA. Trimming took off 7 bases at V and 6 bases at J, with 15 bases between the two ends. This CDR3 is built from 13 residues. Authors' data handling: The assay estimated nucleated cells by amplifying reference gene primers. Assay used: immunoSEQ multiplex PCR; TCRdb lists only in-frame clones, some missing. V, J and clone size were drawn from that table, and D and trimming were deduced from the DNA. The sample carries roughly 170,000 clones, about 74% recorded once. This chain connects TRBV29-1 to TRBJ2-2, with D tentatively TRBD2 (5 bases). The sample taken for sequencing was peripheral blood. This sequence was found in a woman older than 75 with acute or convalescent COVID-19. CDR3 bases: TGCAGCGGAGCTCCGGGGTCTGCCGGGGAGCTGTTTTTT. This encodes CSGAPGSAGELFF.